The clone carrying this T cell receptor beta chain was seen a handful of times. The antigen is undetermined. Trimming shortened V by 3 bases and J by 4 bases, and 9 bases separated the two germline ends. CDR3 length: 13 amino acids. CDR1 and CDR2 from the germline V gene are SEHNR and FQNEAQ (reference sequence). The data were obtained in a study of T cells after yellow fever vaccination. For the study at large: Libraries from low-cell-number fractions were prepared with the SMART-Seq v4 Ultra Low Input RNA kit.

TCR cDNA, made by 5'RACE template switching, carried an added universal primer site and UMIs. TCRdb independently ran MiXCR on the 5' RACE reads; one entry per CDR3 protein. The repertoire has a few hundred thousand distinct CDR3 sequences, around 10% of them found once; the top ten carry more than 15%. Regarding the study as a whole: Most clones from primary vaccination were detected again post-booster (around 96% CD4, around 88% CD8). Bulk-population clonotypes that are abundant could appear as contaminants in FACS-sorted repertoires.

Source: PBMCs, taken on the day of the first yellow fever vaccination. The sequence was obtained from a man in his late teens or twenties who received the YFV17D yellow fever vaccine. The gene calls are TRBV7-9 and TRBJ1-2; D uncertain. The chain's CDR3 is CASSFPVAYGYTF. The CDR3 DNA is TGTGCCAGCAGCTTCCCAGTAGCCTATGGCTACACCTTC.